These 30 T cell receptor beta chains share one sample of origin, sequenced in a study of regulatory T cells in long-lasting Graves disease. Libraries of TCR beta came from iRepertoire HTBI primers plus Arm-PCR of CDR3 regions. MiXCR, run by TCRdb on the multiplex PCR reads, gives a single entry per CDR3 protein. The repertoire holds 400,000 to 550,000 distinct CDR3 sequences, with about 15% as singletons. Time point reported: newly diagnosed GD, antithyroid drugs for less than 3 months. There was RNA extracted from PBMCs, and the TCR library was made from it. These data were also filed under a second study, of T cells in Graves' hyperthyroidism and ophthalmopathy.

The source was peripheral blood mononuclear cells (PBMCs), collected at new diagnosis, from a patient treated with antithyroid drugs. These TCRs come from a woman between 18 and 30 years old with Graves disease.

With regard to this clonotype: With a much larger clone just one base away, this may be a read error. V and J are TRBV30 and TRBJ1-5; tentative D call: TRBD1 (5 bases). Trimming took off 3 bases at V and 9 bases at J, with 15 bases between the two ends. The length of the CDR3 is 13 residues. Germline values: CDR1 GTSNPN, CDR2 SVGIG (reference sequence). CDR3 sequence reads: CAWRVREGRPQHF. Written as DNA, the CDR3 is TGTGCCTGGAGGGTACGGGAGGGACGGCCCCAGCATTTT. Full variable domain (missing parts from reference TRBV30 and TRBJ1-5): SQTIHQWPATLVQPVGSPLSLECTVEGTSNPNLYWYRQAAGRGLQLLFYSVGIGQISSEVPQNLSASRPQDRQFILSSKKLLLSDSGFYLCAWRVREGRPQHFGDGTRLSIL.

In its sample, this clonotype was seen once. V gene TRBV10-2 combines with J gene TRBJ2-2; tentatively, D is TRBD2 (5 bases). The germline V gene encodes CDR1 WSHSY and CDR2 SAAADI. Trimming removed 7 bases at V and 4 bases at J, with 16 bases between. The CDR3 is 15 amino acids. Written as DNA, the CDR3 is TGCGCCAGCAATTGGCTAGCTCCGGGCACCGGGGAGCTGTTTTTT. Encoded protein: CASNWLAPGTGELFF.

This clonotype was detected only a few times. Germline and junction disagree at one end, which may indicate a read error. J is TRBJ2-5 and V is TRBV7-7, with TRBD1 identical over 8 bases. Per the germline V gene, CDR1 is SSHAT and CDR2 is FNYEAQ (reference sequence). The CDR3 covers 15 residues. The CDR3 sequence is CASSLGRQGWETQYF. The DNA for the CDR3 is TGTGCTAGCAGCTTAGGACGACAGGGGTGGGAGACCCAGTACTTC.

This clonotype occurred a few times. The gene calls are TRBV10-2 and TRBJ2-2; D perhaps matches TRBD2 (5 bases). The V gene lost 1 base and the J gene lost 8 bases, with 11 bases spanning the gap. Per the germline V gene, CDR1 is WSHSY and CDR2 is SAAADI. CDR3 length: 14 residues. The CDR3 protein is CASSELASPGELFF. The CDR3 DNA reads TGCGCCAGCAGTGAGTTGGCTAGCCCTGGGGAGCTGTTTTTT.

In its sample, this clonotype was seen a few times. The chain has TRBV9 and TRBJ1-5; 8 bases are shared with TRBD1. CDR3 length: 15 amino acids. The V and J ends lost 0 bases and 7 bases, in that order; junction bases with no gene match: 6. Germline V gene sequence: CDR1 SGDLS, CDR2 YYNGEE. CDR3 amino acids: CASSVAPDRGQPQHF. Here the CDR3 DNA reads TGTGCCAGCAGCGTAGCTCCAGACAGGGGCCAGCCCCAGCATTTT.

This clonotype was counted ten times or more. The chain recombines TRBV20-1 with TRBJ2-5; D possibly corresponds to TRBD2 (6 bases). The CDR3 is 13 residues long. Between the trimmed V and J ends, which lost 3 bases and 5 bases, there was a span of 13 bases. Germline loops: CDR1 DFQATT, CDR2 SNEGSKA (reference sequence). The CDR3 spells CSASKGGMETQYF. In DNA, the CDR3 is TGCAGTGCTAGCAAGGGCGGGATGGAGACCCAGTACTTC.

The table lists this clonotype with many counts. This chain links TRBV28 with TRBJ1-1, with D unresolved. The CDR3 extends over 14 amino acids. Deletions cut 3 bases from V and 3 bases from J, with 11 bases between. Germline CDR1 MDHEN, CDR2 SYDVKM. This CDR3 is CASSFIGSYTEAFF. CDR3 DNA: TGTGCCAGCAGTTTTATCGGCAGTTACACTGAAGCTTTCTTT.

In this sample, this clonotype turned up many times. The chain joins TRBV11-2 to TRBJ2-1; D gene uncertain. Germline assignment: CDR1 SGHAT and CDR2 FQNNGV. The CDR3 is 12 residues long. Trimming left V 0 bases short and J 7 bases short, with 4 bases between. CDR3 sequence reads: CASSLDRNEQFF. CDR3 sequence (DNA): TGTGCCAGCAGCTTAGACAGGAATGAGCAGTTCTTC.

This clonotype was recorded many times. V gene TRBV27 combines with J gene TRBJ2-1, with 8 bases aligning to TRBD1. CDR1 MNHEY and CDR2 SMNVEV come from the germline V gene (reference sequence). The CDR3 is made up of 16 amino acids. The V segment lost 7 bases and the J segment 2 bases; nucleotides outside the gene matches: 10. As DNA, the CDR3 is TGTGCCAGCAAGCTCACAGGGGGGTCTACCTACAATGAGCAGTTCTTC. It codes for CASKLTGGSTYNEQFF.

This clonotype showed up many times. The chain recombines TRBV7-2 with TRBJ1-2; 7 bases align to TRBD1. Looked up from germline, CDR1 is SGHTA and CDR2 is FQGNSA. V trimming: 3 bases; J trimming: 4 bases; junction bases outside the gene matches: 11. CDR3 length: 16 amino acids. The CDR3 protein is CASSFRQGFNSYGYTF. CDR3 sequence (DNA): TGTGCCAGCAGCTTCCGACAGGGTTTCAATAGCTATGGCTACACCTTC.

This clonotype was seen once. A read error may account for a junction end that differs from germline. The CDR3 loop reads CASSYSRSGNAIYF. Here the CDR3 DNA reads TGTGCCAGCAGTTACTCCCGATCCGGAAACGCCATATATTTT. The chain is built from TRBV11-2 and TRBJ1-3; no clear D. The CDR3 covers 14 residues. The germline gives CDR1 SGHAT, CDR2 FQNNGV.

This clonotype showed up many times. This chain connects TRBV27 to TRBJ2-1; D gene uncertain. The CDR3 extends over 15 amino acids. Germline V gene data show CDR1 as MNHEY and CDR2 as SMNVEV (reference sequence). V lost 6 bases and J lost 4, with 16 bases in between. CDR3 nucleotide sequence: TGTGCCAGCAGCCTGACTTCTCGCGGTTACAATGAGCAGTTCTTC. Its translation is CASSLTSRGYNEQFF.

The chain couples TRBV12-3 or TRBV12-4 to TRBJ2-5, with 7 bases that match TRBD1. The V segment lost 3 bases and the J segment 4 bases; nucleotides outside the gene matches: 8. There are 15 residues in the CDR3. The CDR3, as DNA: TGTGCCAGCAGTTTCGAGACAGGGCTTAGAGAGACCCAGTACTTC. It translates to CASSFETGLRETQYF.

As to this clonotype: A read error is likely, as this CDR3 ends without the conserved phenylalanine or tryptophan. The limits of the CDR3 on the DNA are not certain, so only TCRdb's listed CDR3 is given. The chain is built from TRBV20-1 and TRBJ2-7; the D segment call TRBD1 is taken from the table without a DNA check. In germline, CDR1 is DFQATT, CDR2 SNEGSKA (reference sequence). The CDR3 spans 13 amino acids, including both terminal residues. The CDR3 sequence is CSAEGQGLGEEYL.

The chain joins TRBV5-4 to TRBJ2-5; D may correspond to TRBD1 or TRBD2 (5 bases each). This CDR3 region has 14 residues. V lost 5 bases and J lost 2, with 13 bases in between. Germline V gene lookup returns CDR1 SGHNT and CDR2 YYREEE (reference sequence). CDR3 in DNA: TGTGCCAGCAGTCGGAGAGGGGTACAAGAGACCCAGTACTTC. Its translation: CASSRRGVQETQYF.

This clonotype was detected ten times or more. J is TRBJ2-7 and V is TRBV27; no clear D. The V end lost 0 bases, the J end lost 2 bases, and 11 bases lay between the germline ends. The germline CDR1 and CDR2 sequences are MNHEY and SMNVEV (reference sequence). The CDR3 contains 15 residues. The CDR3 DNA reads TGTGCCAGCAGTTTATCTCCCGCATTCCCCTACGAGCAGTACTTC. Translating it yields CASSLSPAFPYEQYF.

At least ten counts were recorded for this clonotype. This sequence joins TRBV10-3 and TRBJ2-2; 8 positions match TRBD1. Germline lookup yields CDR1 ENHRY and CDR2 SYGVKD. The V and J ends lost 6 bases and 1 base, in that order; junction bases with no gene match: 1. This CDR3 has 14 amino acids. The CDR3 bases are TGTGCCATCAGCGGGACAGGGAACACCGGGGAGCTGTTTTTT. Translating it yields CAISGTGNTGELFF.

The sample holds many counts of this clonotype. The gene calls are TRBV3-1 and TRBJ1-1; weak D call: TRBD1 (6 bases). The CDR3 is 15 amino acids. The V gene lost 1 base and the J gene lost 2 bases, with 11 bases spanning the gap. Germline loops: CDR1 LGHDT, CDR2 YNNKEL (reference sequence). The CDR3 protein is CASSQVGGANTEAFF. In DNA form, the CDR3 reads TGTGCCAGCAGCCAAGTGGGGGGGGCCAACACTGAAGCTTTCTTT.

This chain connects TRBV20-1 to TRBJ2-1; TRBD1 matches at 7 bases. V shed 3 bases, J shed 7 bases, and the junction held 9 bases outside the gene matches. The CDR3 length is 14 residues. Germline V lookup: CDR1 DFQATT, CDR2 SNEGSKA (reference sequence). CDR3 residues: CSARFPQGKNEQFF. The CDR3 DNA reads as TGCAGTGCTAGGTTCCCACAGGGGAAGAATGAGCAGTTCTTC.

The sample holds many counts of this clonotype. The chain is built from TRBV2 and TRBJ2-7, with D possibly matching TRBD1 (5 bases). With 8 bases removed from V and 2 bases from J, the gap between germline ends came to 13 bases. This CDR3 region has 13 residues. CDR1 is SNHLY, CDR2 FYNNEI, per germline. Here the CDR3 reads CASVPTDPYEQYF. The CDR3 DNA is TGTGCCAGCGTGCCGACAGATCCCTACGAGCAGTACTTC.

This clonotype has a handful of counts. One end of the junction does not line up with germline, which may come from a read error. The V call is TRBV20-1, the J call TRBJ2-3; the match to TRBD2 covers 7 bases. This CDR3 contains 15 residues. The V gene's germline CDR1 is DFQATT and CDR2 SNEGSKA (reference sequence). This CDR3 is CSARDLSGSTDTQYF. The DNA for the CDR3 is TGCAGTGCCAGAGACCTTAGCGGGAGCACAGATACGCAGTATTTT.

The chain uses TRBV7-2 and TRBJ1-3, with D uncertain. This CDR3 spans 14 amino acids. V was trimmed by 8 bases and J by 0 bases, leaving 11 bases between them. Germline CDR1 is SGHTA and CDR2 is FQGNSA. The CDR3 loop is CASGATFSGNTIYF. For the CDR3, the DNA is TGTGCCAGCGGAGCCACCTTCTCTGGAAACACCATATATTTT.

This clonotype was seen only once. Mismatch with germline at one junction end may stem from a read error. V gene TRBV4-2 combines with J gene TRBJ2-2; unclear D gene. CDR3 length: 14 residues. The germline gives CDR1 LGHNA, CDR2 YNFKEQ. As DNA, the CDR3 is TGTGCCAGCATCCAAGGTTTTAACACCGGGGAGCTGTTTTTT. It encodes CASIQGFNTGELFF.

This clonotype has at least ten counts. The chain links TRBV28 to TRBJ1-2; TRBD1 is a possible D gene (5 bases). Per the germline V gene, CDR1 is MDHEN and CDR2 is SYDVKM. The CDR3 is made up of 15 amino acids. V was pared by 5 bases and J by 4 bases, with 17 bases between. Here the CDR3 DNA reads TGTGCCAGCAGTCCCCCTATCTGGGGGTTCTATGGCTACACCTTC. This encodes CASSPPIWGFYGYTF.

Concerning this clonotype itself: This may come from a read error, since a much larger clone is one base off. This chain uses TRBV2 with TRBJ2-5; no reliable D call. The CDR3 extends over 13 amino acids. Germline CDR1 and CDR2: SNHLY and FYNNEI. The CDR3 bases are TGTGCCAGCAGTGAAGTGGTCAGAGAGGCCCAGTACTTC. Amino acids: CASSEVVREAQYF.

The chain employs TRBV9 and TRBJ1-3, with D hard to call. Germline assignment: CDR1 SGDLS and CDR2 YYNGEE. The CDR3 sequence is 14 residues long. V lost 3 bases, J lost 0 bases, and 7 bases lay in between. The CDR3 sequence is CASSDFSSGNTIYF. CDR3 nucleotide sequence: TGTGCCAGCAGCGATTTTAGCTCTGGAAACACCATATATTTT. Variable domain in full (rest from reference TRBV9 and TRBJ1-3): DSGVTQTPKHLITATGQRVTLRCSPRSGDLSVYWYQQSLDQGLQFLIQYYNGEERAKGNILERFSAQQFPDLHSELNLSSLELGDSALYFCASSDFSSGNTIYFGEGSWLTVV.

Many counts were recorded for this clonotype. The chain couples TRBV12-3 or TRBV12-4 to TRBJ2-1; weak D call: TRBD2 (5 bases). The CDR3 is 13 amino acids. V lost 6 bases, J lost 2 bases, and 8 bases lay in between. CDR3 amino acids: CASSLLAYNEQFF. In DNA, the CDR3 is TGTGCCAGCAGCTTACTAGCCTACAATGAGCAGTTCTTC.

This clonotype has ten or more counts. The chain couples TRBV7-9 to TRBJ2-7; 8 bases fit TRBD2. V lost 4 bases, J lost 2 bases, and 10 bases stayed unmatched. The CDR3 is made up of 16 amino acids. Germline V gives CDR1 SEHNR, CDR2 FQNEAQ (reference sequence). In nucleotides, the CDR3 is TGTGCCAGCAGCTGGAATAGCGGGATGGCACCCTACGAGCAGTACTTC. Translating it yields CASSWNSGMAPYEQYF.

The CDR3 region has the DNA TGTGCCAGCAGTCGGGGGGGGGCGATCACCGGGGAGCTGTTTTTT. It encodes CASSRGGAITGELFF. The chain employs TRBV12-3 or TRBV12-4 and TRBJ2-2, with 8 bases lining up with TRBD2. The V gene end was trimmed by 5 bases and the J gene end by 4 bases; junction bases not matched to a gene: 6. The CDR3 runs 15 residues.

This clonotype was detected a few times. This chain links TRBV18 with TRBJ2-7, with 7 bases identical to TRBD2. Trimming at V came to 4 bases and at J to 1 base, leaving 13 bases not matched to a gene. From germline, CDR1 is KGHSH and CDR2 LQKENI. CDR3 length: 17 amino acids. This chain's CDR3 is CASSLNTVPSGSYEQYF. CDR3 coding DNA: TGTGCCAGCTCACTAAACACGGTGCCTAGCGGTTCCTACGAGCAGTACTTC.